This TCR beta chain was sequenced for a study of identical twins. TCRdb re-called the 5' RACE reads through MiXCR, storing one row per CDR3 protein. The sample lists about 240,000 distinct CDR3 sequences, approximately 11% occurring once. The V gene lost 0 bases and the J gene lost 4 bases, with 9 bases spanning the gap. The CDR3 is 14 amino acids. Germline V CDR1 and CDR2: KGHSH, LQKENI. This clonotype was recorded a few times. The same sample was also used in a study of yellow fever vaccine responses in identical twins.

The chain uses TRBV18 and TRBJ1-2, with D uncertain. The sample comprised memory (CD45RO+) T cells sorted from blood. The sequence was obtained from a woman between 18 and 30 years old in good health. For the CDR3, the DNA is TGTGCCAGCTCACCACCGTCAGAGATCTATGGCTACACCTTC. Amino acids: CASSPPSEIYGYTF. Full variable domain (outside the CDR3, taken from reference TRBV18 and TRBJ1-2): NAGVMQNPRHLVRRRGQEARLRCSPMKGHSHVYWYRQLPEEGLKFMVYLQKENIIDESGMPKERFSAEFPKEGPSILRIQQVVRGDSAAYFCASSPPSEIYGYTFGSGTRLTVV.